This entry features one T cell receptor beta chain sequence. Antigen specificity is unknown. The CDR3 runs 14 residues. Germline CDR1 and CDR2: SGHTA and FQGNSA. V was cut by 1 base and J by 7 bases, with 11 bases left in between. Clones were sequenced by immunoSEQ multiplex PCR, and TCRdb holds only the in-frame ones, with some missing. The sample has under 200,000 clones, around nine tenths seen once. The sample originates from a study of T cell responses to AZD1222 COVID-19 vaccine. Study-wide points: An increase in Spike-specific TCR breadth and depth was observed after two AZD1222 doses.

The rearrangement uses TRBV7-2 and TRBJ1-5, with D possibly matching TRBD1 (5 bases). The TCR sequence derives from an adult in good health. The source material was peripheral blood, sampled on day 0 of AZD1222 vaccination. This CDR3 reads CASSLGWGDQPQHF. In DNA form, the CDR3 reads TGTGCCAGCAGCTTAGGATGGGGCGACCAGCCCCAGCATTTT.